This TCR beta chain appears in the sequencing data of a study of beta chain features in type 1 diabetes. Overall study results and limits: Shortening that was moderate but significant affected the TCRB CDR3s of Type 1 diabetes patients in all four CD4+ subsets.

With regard to this clone: The antigen is unknown.

CD4+ naive, central memory, regulatory and stem cell-like memory subsets were isolated by sorting on CD45RO/CCR7/CD25/CD127/CD95/CD27. What was sequenced were expressed TCRB transcripts, since all of the isolated RNA had been reverse transcribed. There were 3 million to 4 million reads on average in the naive, central memory and regulatory T cell samples. Using immunoSEQ multiplex PCR, the repertoire was profiled, and TCRdb retains in-frame clones only, with some absent. The sample lists fewer than 150,000 clones; 6.9% were seen once. Per the germline V gene, CDR1 is SGHKS and CDR2 is YYEKEE (reference sequence). This CDR3 is 16 amino acids long. Losses at the gene ends were 2 bases for V and 2 bases for J; bases not matched to a gene: 7.

Sequencing was done on a sample of central memory CD4+ T cells from blood. The source of this sequence is a woman under 40 in good health. The V gene is TRBV5-5, the J gene TRBJ2-5, with 9 bases that match TRBD1. In DNA form, the CDR3 reads TGTGCCAGCAGCTTAGGGACAGGGTCCGCGCAAGAGACCCAGTACTTC. Translated: CASSLGTGSAQETQYF.